The clone carrying this TCR beta chain has at least ten counts. Its cognate antigen is unknown. This record comes from a study of post-analysis software for immune sequencing data. The study's findings and limits: There were five or six TRBV segments more frequent in patients than controls, and TRBV5-6, TRBV5-1 and TRBV20-1 were among them.

The TCR beta cDNA libraries contained unique molecular identifiers. One entry per CDR3 protein, called by TCRdb with MiXCR from the PCR reads. The table includes approximately 770,000 distinct CDR3 sequences, more than 45% detected once. V was shortened by 6 bases and J by 0 bases, with 9 bases between the two germline ends. This CDR3 is built from 14 residues. The sequenced sample was blood. The gene calls are TRBV12-3 or TRBV12-4 and TRBJ2-1, with D perhaps matching TRBD1 (5 bases). This TCR derives from a girl aged 5-17 years with multiple sclerosis. CDR3 residues: CASSPDSSYNEQFF. For the CDR3, the DNA is TGTGCCAGCAGCCCTGACAGCTCCTACAATGAGCAGTTCTTC.